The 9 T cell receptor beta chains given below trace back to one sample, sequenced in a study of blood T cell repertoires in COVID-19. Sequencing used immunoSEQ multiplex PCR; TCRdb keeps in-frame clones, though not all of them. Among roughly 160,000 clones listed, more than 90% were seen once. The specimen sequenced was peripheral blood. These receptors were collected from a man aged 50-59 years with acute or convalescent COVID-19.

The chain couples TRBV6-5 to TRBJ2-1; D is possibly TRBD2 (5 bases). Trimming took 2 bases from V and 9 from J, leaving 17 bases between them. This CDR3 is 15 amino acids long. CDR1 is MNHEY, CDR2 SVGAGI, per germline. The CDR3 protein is CASSYDRAQAGEQFF. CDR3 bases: TGTGCCAGCAGTTACGACCGGGCCCAGGCGGGTGAGCAGTTCTTC.

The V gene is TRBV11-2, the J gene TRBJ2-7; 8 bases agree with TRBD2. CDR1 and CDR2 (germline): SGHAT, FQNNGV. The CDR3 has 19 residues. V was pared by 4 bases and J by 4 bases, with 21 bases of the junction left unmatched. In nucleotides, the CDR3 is TGTGCCAGCAGCTCCATCATAACGGCCCACGGGAGCGGGAGATACGAGCAGTACTTC. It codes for CASSSIITAHGSGRYEQYF.

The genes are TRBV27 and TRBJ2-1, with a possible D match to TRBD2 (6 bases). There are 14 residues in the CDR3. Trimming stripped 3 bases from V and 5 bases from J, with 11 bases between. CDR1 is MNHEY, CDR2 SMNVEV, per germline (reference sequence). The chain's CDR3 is CASSFREPHNEQFF. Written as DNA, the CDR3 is TGTGCCAGCAGTTTTCGGGAGCCCCACAATGAGCAGTTCTTC.

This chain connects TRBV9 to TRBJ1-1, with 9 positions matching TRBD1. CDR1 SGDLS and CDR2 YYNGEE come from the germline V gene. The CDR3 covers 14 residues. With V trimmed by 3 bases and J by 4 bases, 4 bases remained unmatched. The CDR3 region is CASSEQGALTEAFF. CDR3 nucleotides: TGTGCCAGCAGCGAACAGGGGGCTCTCACTGAAGCTTTCTTT.

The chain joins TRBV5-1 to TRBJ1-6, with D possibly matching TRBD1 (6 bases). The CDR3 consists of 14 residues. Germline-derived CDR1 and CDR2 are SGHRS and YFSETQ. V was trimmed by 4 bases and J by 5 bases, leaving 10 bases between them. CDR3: CASSGGANNSPLHF. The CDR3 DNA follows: TGCGCCAGCAGCGGGGGGGCGAATAATTCACCCCTCCACTTT.

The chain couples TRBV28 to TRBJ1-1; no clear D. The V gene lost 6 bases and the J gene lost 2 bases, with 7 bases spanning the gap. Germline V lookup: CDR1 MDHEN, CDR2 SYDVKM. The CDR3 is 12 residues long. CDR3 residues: CASSDYNTEAFF. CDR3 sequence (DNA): TGTGCCAGCAGCGACTACAACACTGAAGCTTTCTTT.

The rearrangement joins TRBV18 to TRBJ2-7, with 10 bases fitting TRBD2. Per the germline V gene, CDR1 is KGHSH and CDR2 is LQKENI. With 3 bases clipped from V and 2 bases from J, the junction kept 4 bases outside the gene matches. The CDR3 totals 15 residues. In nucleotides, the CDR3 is TGTGCCAGCTCACCGGGGCTAGCGGGAGCCTACGAGCAGTACTTC. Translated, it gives CASSPGLAGAYEQYF.

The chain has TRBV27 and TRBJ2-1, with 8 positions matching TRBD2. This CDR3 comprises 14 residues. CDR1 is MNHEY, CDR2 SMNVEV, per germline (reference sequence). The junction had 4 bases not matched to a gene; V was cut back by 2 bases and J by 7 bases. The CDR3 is CASSLAAGGNEQFF. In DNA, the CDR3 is TGTGCCAGCAGTTTAGCCGCGGGGGGAAATGAGCAGTTCTTC.

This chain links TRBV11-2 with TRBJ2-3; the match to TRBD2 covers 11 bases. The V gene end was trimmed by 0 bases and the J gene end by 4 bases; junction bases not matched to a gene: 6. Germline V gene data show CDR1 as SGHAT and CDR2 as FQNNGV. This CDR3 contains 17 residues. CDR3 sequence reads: CASSLELAGAGPDTQYF. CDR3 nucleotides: TGTGCCAGCAGCTTAGAACTAGCGGGAGCGGGGCCAGATACGCAGTATTTT.